The entry below gives a single TCR beta chain sequence along with its context. The antigen is not known. Method: immunoSEQ multiplex PCR; TCRdb's copy keeps in-frame clones and lacks some. The sample records about 180,000 clones, roughly 91% being singletons. This entry comes from a study of T cell responses to AZD1222 COVID-19 vaccine. Whole-study results and caveats: The span of vaccine-associated CD4 TCRs extended across spike, with dominance at 160-218 and 743-854. After two AZD1222 doses, spike-specific TCR breadth and depth rose versus day 0. Nearly half of the spike-specific TCRs reportedly recognize variant regions that carry no mutations.

Per germline, CDR1 LGHDT and CDR2 YNNKEL (reference sequence). V lost 1 base and J 0 bases, leaving 4 bases between the germline ends. The CDR3 totals 15 residues. V gene TRBV3-1 (or the pseudogene TRBV3-2) combines with J gene TRBJ2-6; D unclear. The TCR sequence derives from an adult who received the AZD1222 COVID-19 vaccine. Specimen: peripheral blood, collected 28 days after the second AZD1222 dose. The DNA for the CDR3 is TGTGCCAGCAGCCAAGGGATCTCTGGGGCCAACGTCCTGACTTTC. Residues: CASSQGISGANVLTF.